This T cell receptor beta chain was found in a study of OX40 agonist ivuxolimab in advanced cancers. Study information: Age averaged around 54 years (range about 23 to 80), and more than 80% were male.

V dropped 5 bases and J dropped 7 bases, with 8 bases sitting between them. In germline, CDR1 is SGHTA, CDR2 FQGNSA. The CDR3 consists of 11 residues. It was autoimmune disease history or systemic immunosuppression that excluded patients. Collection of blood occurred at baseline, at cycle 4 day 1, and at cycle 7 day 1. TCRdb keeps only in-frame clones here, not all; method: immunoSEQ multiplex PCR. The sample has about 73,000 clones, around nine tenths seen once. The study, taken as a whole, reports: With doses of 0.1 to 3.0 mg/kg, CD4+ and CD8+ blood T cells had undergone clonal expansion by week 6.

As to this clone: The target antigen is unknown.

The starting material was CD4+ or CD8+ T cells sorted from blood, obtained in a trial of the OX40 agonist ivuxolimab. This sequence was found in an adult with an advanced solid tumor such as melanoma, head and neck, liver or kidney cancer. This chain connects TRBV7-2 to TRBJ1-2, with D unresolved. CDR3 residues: CASSPGSGYTF. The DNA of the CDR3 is TGTGCCAGCAGCCCGGGTAGTGGCTACACCTTC.